This T cell receptor beta chain was identified during a study of blood T cell repertoires in COVID-19. Self-reported history from a screening survey and questionnaire set each donor's cohort. With 8 bases removed from V and 0 bases from J, the gap between germline ends came to 10 bases. The length of the CDR3 is 13 residues. TCRdb's copy holds only in-frame clones and misses some; the assay was immunoSEQ multiplex PCR. The sample consists of 230,000 or so clones, approximately 84% of them appearing once. The sequencing sample was made of PBMCs or T cells enriched from blood (not recorded which). The sequence was obtained from a woman aged 45-60 years who had been exposed to COVID-19. The chain joins TRBV12-3 or TRBV12-4 to TRBJ1-1; no firm D call. CDR3 DNA sequence: TGTGCCAGCTCAACTATCATGAACACTGAAGCTTTCTTT. Translation gives CASSTIMNTEAFF.